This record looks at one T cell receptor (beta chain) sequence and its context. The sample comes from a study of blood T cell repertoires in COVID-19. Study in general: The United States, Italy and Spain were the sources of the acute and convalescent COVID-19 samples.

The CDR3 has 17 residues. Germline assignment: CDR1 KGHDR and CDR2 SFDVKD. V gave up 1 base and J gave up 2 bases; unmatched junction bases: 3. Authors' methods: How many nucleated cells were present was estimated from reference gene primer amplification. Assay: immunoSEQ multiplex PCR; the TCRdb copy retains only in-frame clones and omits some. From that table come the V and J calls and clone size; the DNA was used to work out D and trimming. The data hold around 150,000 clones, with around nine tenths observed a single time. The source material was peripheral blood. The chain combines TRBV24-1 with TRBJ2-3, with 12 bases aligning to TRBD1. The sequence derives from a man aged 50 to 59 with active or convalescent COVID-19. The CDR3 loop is CATSDLGTGGFTDTQYF. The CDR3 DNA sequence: TGTGCCACCAGTGATTTAGGGACAGGGGGCTTCACAGATACGCAGTATTTT.